This is a list of T cell receptor beta chains from one sample in a study of cytomegalovirus exposure and HLA in healthy donors. TCRdb's copy holds only in-frame clones and misses some; the assay was immunoSEQ multiplex PCR. Of about 130,000 clones in the sample, roughly four fifths were seen once. Sequencing input: PBMCs. All receptors derive from a woman aged 45 to 65 in good health and CMV-seropositive. Both conserved end residues are part of each CDR3. Each record gives: clone size, V gene, D gene, J gene, CDR3 protein, CDR3 DNA. A D gene is named only where the DNA matches it firmly. Not every row has a clone size; where given, it reads once, few, many or a size class.

NA	TRBV7-9	NA	TRBJ2-5	CASSLTPRETQYF	TGTGCCAGCAGCTTGACTCCGCGGGAGACCCAGTACTTC
NA	TRBV2	NA	TRBJ2-5	CASSALLSAETQYF	TGTGCCAGCAGTGCACTCTTGAGCGCGGAGACCCAGTACTTC
NA	TRBV5-1	TRBD2	TRBJ2-3	CASSLVGLATDTQYF	TGCGCCAGCAGCTTGGTGGGACTAGCGACAGATACGCAGTATTTT
once	TRBV7-2	TRBD1	TRBJ2-7	CASSPRDRGEQYF	TGTGCCAGCAGCCCCCGGGACAGGGGGGAGCAGTACTTC
NA	TRBV11-3	TRBD2	TRBJ2-3	CASSRTSGGTDTQYF	TGTGCCAGCAGCCGGACTAGCGGGGGCACAGATACGCAGTATTTT
few	TRBV9	NA	TRBJ2-4	CASINHKGVDIQYF	TGTGCCAGCATCAATCACAAGGGAGTGGACATTCAGTACTTC
NA	TRBV15	TRBD1	TRBJ1-2	CATSVTGAPRYYGYTF	TGTGCCACCAGCGTGACAGGGGCCCCCCGCTACTATGGCTACACCTTC
few	TRBV6-6	NA	TRBJ2-7	CASSLGQREQYF	TGTGCCAGCAGTCTCGGACAGCGCGAGCAGTACTTC
once	TRBV7-3	NA	TRBJ1-6	CASSIDTNSPLHF	TGTGCCAGCAGCATCGACACAAATTCACCCCTCCACTTT
NA	TRBV28	TRBD1	TRBJ1-6	CASSPLGQIDNSPLHF	TGTGCCAGCAGTCCACTGGGACAGATTGATAATTCACCCCTCCACTTT
NA	TRBV6-1	TRBD2	TRBJ2-5	CASSDGAGTSGGWETQYF	TGTGCCAGCAGTGATGGGGCCGGGACTAGCGGGGGCTGGGAGACCCAGTACTTC
few	TRBV7-2	NA	TRBJ1-3	CASSPYGSSGNTIYF	TGTGCCAGCAGCCCGTACGGGAGCTCTGGAAACACCATATATTTT
NA	TRBV28	TRBD1	TRBJ2-7	CASSLRSTGGKQYF	TGTGCCAGCAGTTTACGATCTACAGGGGGCAAGCAGTACTTC
NA	TRBV7-2	TRBD1	TRBJ2-7	CASSILGQGVYEQYF	TGTGCCAGCAGCATACTGGGACAGGGGGTCTACGAGCAGTACTTC
NA	TRBV5-1	NA	TRBJ2-7	CASSLAIDRPYEQYF	TGCGCCAGCAGCTTGGCAATTGACAGGCCCTACGAGCAGTACTTC
once	TRBV6-1	NA	TRBJ2-7	CASSEVGGDSPYEQYF	TGTGCCAGCAGTGAAGTGGGCGGGGACAGTCCCTACGAGCAGTACTTC
NA	TRBV2	NA	TRBJ2-2	CASKLPGDPNTGELFF	TGTGCCAGCAAGCTTCCAGGGGACCCGAACACCGGGGAGCTGTTTTTT
NA	TRBV2	TRBD2	TRBJ2-3	CASSKGLVVTQYF	TGTGCCAGCAGCAAAGGACTAGTGGTTACGCAGTATTTT
NA	TRBV2	TRBD1	TRBJ1-3	CASRKGQFSGNTIYF	TGTGCCAGCAGGAAGGGACAGTTCTCTGGAAACACCATATATTTT
NA	TRBV6-1	TRBD2	TRBJ2-3	CAALAGGGDTQYF	TGTGCCGCCTTAGCGGGGGGGGGTGATACGCAGTATTTT
NA	TRBV28	NA	TRBJ1-3	CASITGSSGNTIYF	TGTGCCAGCATTACAGGGAGTTCGGGAAACACCATATATTTT
NA	TRBV9	TRBD1	TRBJ1-6	CASSSTGGRAYNSPLHF	TGTGCCAGCAGCTCTACAGGGGGCCGAGCCTATAATTCACCCCTCCACTTT
NA	TRBV2	NA	TRBJ1-4	CASSTTGGFEKLFF	TGTGCCAGCAGTACCACAGGCGGCTTTGAAAAACTGTTTTTT
NA	TRBV7-8	NA	TRBJ1-5	CASSYYSDQPQHF	TGTGCCAGCAGCTACTACTCAGATCAGCCCCAGCATTTT
NA	TRBV6-4	NA	TRBJ2-7	CASSPGQSGYEQYF	TGTGCCAGCAGTCCCGGGCAGAGCGGCTACGAGCAGTACTTC
NA	TRBV18	NA	TRBJ2-1	CASSPQSSDYSYNEQFF	TGTGCCAGCTCACCACAATCTAGCGACTACTCCTACAATGAGCAGTTCTTC
NA	TRBV6-1	NA	TRBJ2-5	CASAYLRDSETQYF	TGTGCCAGCGCCTACCTCCGGGACTCAGAGACCCAGTACTTC
NA	TRBV5-5	TRBD1	TRBJ1-5	CASSLDGTGYQPQHF	TGTGCCAGCAGCTTAGATGGGACAGGGTATCAGCCCCAGCATTTT
NA	TRBV2	TRBD1	TRBJ2-5	CASSRDRVEETQYF	TGTGCCAGCAGCCGGGACAGGGTGGAAGAGACCCAGTACTTC
few	TRBV10-2	TRBD2	TRBJ2-3	CASITGGSTDTQYF	TGCGCCAGCATCACGGGGGGTAGCACAGATACGCAGTATTTT
NA	TRBV5-1	NA	TRBJ1-4	CASSIRGGTNEKLFF	TGCGCCAGCAGCATTCGGGGGGGGACTAATGAAAAACTGTTTTTT